The 20 T cell receptor beta chains presented below share a single source sample, sequenced in a study of blood T cell repertoires in COVID-19 (dated by TCRdb to 2020 to 2022). Library method: the immunoSEQ multiplex PCR assay. The clones in this table, taken by TCRdb from immuneACCESS, are in-frame only. Not every clone is retained; where verified, under half of the shortfall comes from an unresolved V gene, and the cause of the rest is unknown. Within this sample are about 230,000 clones, with 65% to 85% of them counted one time only. The biggest ten clones account for around 27% of the sample. The material sequenced was peripheral blood. The receptors were sampled from a middle-aged man with acute or convalescent COVID-19.

The chain carries TRBV6-1 and TRBJ2-1; 12 bases are shared with TRBD1. The CDR3 has 15 residues. The germline gives CDR1 MNHNS, CDR2 SASEGT. Trimming cost V 8 bases and J 12 bases; bases outside gene matches: 14. CDR3 region: CASGLPRDRGLGQFF. CDR3 nucleotides: TGTGCCAGCGGGTTACCTAGGGACAGGGGGCTTGGGCAGTTCTTC.

This chain links TRBV6-6 with TRBJ2-5, with 9 nucleotides matching TRBD2. The CDR3 loop spans 15 amino acids. V lost 2 bases and J lost 4; bases outside the gene matches: 5. Germline-derived CDR1 and CDR2 are MNHNY and SVGAGI (reference sequence). The CDR3 bases are TGTGCCAGCAGTTACGAGGGCGGGAGGGTAGAGACCCAGTACTTC. Translated: CASSYEGGRVETQYF.

This chain connects TRBV5-1 to TRBJ2-3; 7 bases agree with TRBD2. Germline CDR1 and CDR2: SGHRS and YFSETQ. The CDR3 sequence is 14 residues long. The trim removed 6 bases at V and 0 bases at J, leaving 4 bases unmatched. The CDR3 sequence is CASKVTSSTDTQYF. In DNA form, the CDR3 reads TGCGCCAGCAAAGTGACTAGCAGCACAGATACGCAGTATTTT.

This clone was seen repeatedly, ten times or more. CDR3 nucleotide sequence: TGTGCCTGGAGACGAGGGGTCGGGACTAGCGGGACCGAGCAGTACTTC. Translating gives CAWRRGVGTSGTEQYF. The chain carries TRBV30 and TRBJ2-7; TRBD2 aligns across 13 bases. Unmatched junction bases numbered 11, after V lost 3 bases and J lost 6 bases. The CDR3 totals 16 residues. CDR1 is GTSNPN, CDR2 SVGIG, per germline (reference sequence).

The gene calls are TRBV5-1 and TRBJ2-5; D unresolved. CDR3 size: 14 residues. Per germline, CDR1 SGHRS and CDR2 YFSETQ. Trimming left V 0 bases short and J 2 bases short, with 8 bases between. The CDR3 spells CASSLDVRQETQYF. The CDR3 DNA reads as TGCGCCAGCAGCTTGGATGTCAGGCAAGAGACCCAGTACTTC.

CDR3 DNA sequence: TGTGCCAGCAGCTTGTACAGCCGCTCTGGAAACACCATATATTTT. Translation gives CASSLYSRSGNTIYF. The J gene is TRBJ1-3, the V gene TRBV5-6; D is ambiguous. Germline V gene data show CDR1 as SGHDT and CDR2 as YYEEEE. The CDR3 runs 15 residues. Trimming left V 1 base short and J 0 bases short, with 8 bases between. The full variable domain, with the rest looked up from reference TRBV5-6 and TRBJ1-3, is DAGVTQSPTHLIKTRGQQVTLRCSPKSGHDTVSWYQQALGQGPQFIFQYYEEEERQRGNFPDRFSGHQFPNYSSELNVNALLLGDSALYLCASSLYSRSGNTIYFGEGSWLTVV.

This sequence joins TRBV4-1 and TRBJ1-6, with 7 bases aligning to TRBD1. Losses at the gene ends were 1 base for V and 0 bases for J; bases not matched to a gene: 6. CDR1 and CDR2 (germline): MGHRA, YSYEKL. This CDR3 is built from 18 residues. The CDR3 is CASSQVGGGSSYNSPLHF. The CDR3, as DNA: TGCGCCAGCAGCCAAGTTGGAGGGGGCAGCTCCTATAATTCACCCCTCCACTTT.

The genes are TRBV18 and TRBJ1-1; 11 nucleotides line up with TRBD1. This CDR3 is built from 15 residues. V lost 6 bases and J lost 5; bases outside the gene matches: 8. Looked up from germline, CDR1 is KGHSH and CDR2 is LQKENI. The CDR3 sequence: CASSGTGGGYTEAFF. The CDR3 region has the DNA TGTGCCAGCTCCGGGACAGGGGGTGGCTATACTGAAGCTTTCTTT.

The chain recombines TRBV19 with TRBJ2-2, with D perhaps TRBD1 (6 bases). This CDR3 has 14 residues. With 6 bases removed from V and 8 bases from J, the gap between germline ends came to 16 bases. Germline values: CDR1 LNHDA, CDR2 SQIVND (reference sequence). Here the CDR3 reads CASSLGDITGELFF. The CDR3 coding sequence is TGTGCCAGTAGCCTCGGGGACATCACTGGGGAGCTGTTTTTT.

The CDR3 DNA follows: TGTGCCAGCTCTCTAATGGGACAGGGGTATAATGGCTACACCTTC. Translating it yields CASSLMGQGYNGYTF. This rearrangement joins TRBV18 to TRBJ1-2, with 10 bases that match TRBD1. CDR1 is KGHSH and CDR2 is LQKENI in the germline V gene. Trimming at V came to 6 bases and at J to 6 bases, leaving 10 bases not matched to a gene. The CDR3 consists of 15 residues.

The chain links TRBV19 to TRBJ1-1; 8 bases align to TRBD1. The V and J ends lost 3 bases and 0 bases, in that order; junction bases with no gene match: 9. CDR3 length: 17 amino acids. CDR1 is LNHDA, CDR2 SQIVND, per germline (reference sequence). In DNA, the CDR3 is TGTGCCAGTAGTATTCCGGGACAGGTGAGGATGAACACTGAAGCTTTCTTT. This gives the protein CASSIPGQVRMNTEAFF.

The V and J genes are TRBV11-2 and TRBJ1-1; D gene uncertain. This CDR3 is 13 amino acids long. Per germline, CDR1 SGHAT and CDR2 FQNNGV. V lost 3 bases and J 3 bases, leaving 8 bases between the germline ends. CDR3 DNA: TGTGCCAGCAGCTTCGGGAGAGACACTGAAGCTTTCTTT. Protein product: CASSFGRDTEAFF.

This rearrangement joins TRBV5-1 to TRBJ2-3, with a weak D call TRBD2 (6 bases). V was shortened by 0 bases and J by 0 bases, with 11 bases between the two germline ends. The CDR3 contains 16 residues. Germline V gene sequence: CDR1 SGHRS, CDR2 YFSETQ. CDR3 coding DNA: TGCGCCAGCAGCTTGGAAGCGGGCGGTAGCACAGATACGCAGTATTTT. Its protein product is CASSLEAGGSTDTQYF.

The CDR3 region has the DNA TGTGCCAGCAGCTTTGTACAGGGGATCAACTATGGCTACACCTTC. Encoded protein: CASSFVQGINYGYTF. This chain uses TRBV5-4 with TRBJ1-2; 7 bases fit TRBD1. Per germline, CDR1 SGHNT and CDR2 YYREEE (reference sequence). The junction had 6 bases not matched to a gene; V was cut back by 2 bases and J by 2 bases. The CDR3 has 15 residues.

This clone was recorded only once. This chain connects TRBV6-2 or TRBV6-3 to TRBJ2-3; possible D gene TRBD1, 5 bases. The germline CDR1 and CDR2 sequences are MNHEY and SVGEGT. With 5 bases removed from V and 0 bases from J, the gap between germline ends came to 9 bases. The CDR3 consists of 14 residues. Here the CDR3 DNA reads TGTGCCAGCAGTCTGGACACGAGCACAGATACGCAGTATTTT. It encodes CASSLDTSTDTQYF.

This chain connects TRBV4-1 to TRBJ1-1; D unresolved. CDR1 is MGHRA, CDR2 YSYEKL, per germline. This CDR3 has 15 amino acids. Trimming pared 1 base from V and 0 bases from J, leaving 9 bases between. The CDR3: CASSQVWAVNTEAFF. The DNA for the CDR3 is TGCGCCAGCAGCCAAGTTTGGGCAGTGAACACTGAAGCTTTCTTT.

This chain uses TRBV9 with TRBJ2-7; TRBD2 aligns across 16 bases. Germline-derived CDR1 and CDR2 are SGDLS and YYNGEE. The CDR3 length is 15 residues. The trim removed 4 bases at V and 5 bases at J, leaving 3 bases unmatched. The CDR3 sequence is CASSSGTSGRDEQYF. CDR3 in DNA: TGTGCCAGCAGCTCCGGGACTAGCGGGAGGGACGAGCAGTACTTC.

This chain uses TRBV25-1 with TRBJ2-4; 7 nucleotides line up with TRBD2. The CDR3 sequence is 16 residues long. J was trimmed by 5 bases and V by 5 bases; bases with no gene match: 12. Germline V lookup: CDR1 MGHDK, CDR2 SYGVNS. The chain's CDR3 is CASSLGGEVSQNIQYF. The CDR3 region has the DNA TGTGCCAGCAGTTTGGGGGGGGAGGTTAGCCAAAACATTCAGTACTTC. Filled out from reference TRBV25-1 and TRBJ2-4, the complete variable domain reads EADIYQTPRYLVIGTGKKITLECSQTMGHDKMYWYQQDPGMELHLIHYSYGVNSTEKGDLSSESTVSRIRTEHFPLTLESARPSHTSQYLCASSLGGEVSQNIQYFGAGTRLSVL.

The chain combines TRBV21-1 with TRBJ1-1. TRBV21-1 is a documented pseudogene. The CDR3 is made up of 15 amino acids. CDR3 DNA: TGTGCCAGCAGCAATCTCGGGGTGAGGGTCACTGAAGCTTTCTTT. As protein: CASSNLGVRVTEAFF.

This sequence joins TRBV2 and TRBJ2-2; no definite D call. Germline V lookup: CDR1 SNHLY, CDR2 FYNNEI. CDR3 length equals 15 residues. V was cut by 4 bases and J by 0 bases, with 9 bases left in between. CDR3 protein: CASSAEYANTGELFF. For the CDR3, the DNA is TGTGCCAGCAGTGCGGAGTACGCGAACACCGGGGAGCTGTTTTTT. Filled out from reference TRBV2 and TRBJ2-2, the complete variable domain reads EPEVTQTPSHQVTQMGQEVILRCVPISNHLYFYWYRQILGQKVEFLVSFYNNEISEKSEIFDDQFSVERPDGSNFTLKIRSTKLEDSAMYFCASSAEYANTGELFFGEGSRLTVL.